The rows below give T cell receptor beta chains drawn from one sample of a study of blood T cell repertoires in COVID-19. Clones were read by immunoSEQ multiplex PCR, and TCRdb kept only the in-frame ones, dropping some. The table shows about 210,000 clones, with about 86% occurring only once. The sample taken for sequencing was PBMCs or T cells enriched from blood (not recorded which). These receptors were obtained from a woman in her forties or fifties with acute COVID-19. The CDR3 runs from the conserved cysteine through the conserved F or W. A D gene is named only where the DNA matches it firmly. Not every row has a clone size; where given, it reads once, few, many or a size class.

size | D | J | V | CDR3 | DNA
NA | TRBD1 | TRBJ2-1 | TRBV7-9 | CASSFLGTGGNEQFF | TGTGCCAGCAGCTTTTTGGGGACAGGGGGTAATGAGCAGTTCTTC
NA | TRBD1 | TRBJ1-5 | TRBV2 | CASSENRGTYQPQHF | TGTGCCAGCAGTGAGAACAGGGGAACATATCAGCCCCAGCATTTT
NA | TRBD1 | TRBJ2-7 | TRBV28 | CASSHRGSYEQYF | TGTGCCAGCAGTCACAGGGGTTCCTACGAGCAGTACTTC
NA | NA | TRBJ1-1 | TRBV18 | CASSPPSGVFGDTEAFF | TGTGCCAGCTCACCACCCTCGGGGGTATTTGGTGACACTGAAGCTTTCTTT
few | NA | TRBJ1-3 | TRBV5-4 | CASSLALRQGSEGNTIYF | TGTGCCAGCAGCTTAGCGTTAAGGCAGGGATCAGAGGGAAACACCATATATTTT
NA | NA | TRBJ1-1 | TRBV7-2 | CASSSTGVGTEAFF | TGTGCCAGCAGCTCCACCGGGGTGGGGACTGAAGCTTTCTTT
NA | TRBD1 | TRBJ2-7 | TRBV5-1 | CASSLVQGALEQYF | TGCGCCAGCAGCTTGGTCCAGGGGGCTCTGGAGCAGTACTTC
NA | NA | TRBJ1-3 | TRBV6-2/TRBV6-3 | CASSYNDNSGNTIYF | TGTGCCAGCAGTTACAACGACAATTCTGGAAACACCATATATTTT
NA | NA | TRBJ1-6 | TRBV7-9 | CASSLDGGSPLHF | TGTGCCAGCAGCTTAGATGGAGGTTCACCCCTCCACTTT
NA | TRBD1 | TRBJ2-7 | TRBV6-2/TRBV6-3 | CASSWRTGSDEQYF | TGTGCCAGCAGTTGGCGGACAGGCTCTGACGAGCAGTACTTC
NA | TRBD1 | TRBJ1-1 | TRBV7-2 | CASSFGTDRATTEAFF | TGTGCCAGCAGCTTTGGTACCGACAGGGCCACCACTGAAGCTTTCTTT
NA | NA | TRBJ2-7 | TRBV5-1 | CASSLTVQGDRSYEQYF | TGCGCCAGCAGCTTGACAGTGCAGGGCGATCGCTCCTACGAGCAGTACTTC
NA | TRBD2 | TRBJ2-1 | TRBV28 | CASSILAGGPYNEQFF | TGTGCCAGCAGTATACTAGCGGGGGGCCCGTACAATGAGCAGTTCTTC
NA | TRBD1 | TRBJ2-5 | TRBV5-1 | CASSFTRDSGTQYF | TGCGCCAGCAGCTTTACCAGGGACAGCGGGACCCAGTACTTC
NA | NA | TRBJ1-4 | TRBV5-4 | CASRRDSNEKLFF | TGTGCCAGCAGACGGGACTCGAATGAAAAACTGTTTTTT
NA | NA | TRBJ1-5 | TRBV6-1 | CASSDGGGAHSNQPQHF | TGTGCCAGCAGTGATGGCGGCGGGGCCCATAGCAATCAGCCCCAGCATTTT
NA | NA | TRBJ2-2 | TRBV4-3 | CASRNAGTSTGELFF | TGCGCCAGCCGGAACGCGGGTACGAGCACCGGGGAGCTGTTTTTT
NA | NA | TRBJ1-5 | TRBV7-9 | CASSFQGGNQPQHF | TGTGCCAGCAGCTTTCAAGGGGGCAATCAGCCCCAGCATTTT
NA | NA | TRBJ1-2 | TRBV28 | CASRTTGFYGYTF | TGTGCCAGCAGGACGACAGGTTTCTATGGCTACACCTTC
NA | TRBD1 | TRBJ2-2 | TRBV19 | CASSTQGAGGELFF | TGTGCCAGTAGTACCCAGGGGGCAGGCGGGGAGCTGTTTTTT
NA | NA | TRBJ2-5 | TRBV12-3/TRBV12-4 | CASRTWGVETQYF | TGTGCCAGCAGGACTTGGGGGGTTGAGACCCAGTACTTC
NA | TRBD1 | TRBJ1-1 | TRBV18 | CASSPSAGDRMNTEAFF | TGTGCCAGCTCACCATCAGCCGGGGACAGAATGAACACTGAAGCTTTCTTT
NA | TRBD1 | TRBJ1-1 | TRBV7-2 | CASSLIRGSEAFF | TGTGCCAGCAGCTTAATCAGGGGGAGTGAAGCTTTCTTT
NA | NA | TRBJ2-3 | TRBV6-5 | CASSWGESTDTQYF | TGTGCCAGCAGCTGGGGGGAGAGCACAGATACGCAGTATTTT
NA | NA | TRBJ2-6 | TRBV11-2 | CASSPGLTGANVLTF | TGTGCCAGCAGCCCGGGACTCACTGGGGCCAACGTCCTGACTTTC
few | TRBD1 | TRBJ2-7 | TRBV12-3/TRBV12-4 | CASGTGGAGEQYF | TGTGCCAGCGGTACAGGGGGCGCGGGCGAGCAGTACTTC
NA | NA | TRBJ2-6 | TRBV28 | CASSLSPRSGANVLTF | TGTGCCAGCAGTTTATCCCCCCGCTCTGGGGCCAACGTCCTGACTTTC
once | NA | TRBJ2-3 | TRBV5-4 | CASSLKTETMTQYF | TGTGCCAGCAGCTTAAAGACAGAAACGATGACGCAGTATTTT
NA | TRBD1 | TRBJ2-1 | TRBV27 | CASSPRQGSYNEQFF | TGTGCCAGCAGTCCACGACAGGGGTCGTACAATGAGCAGTTCTTC
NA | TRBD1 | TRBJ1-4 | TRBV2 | CASSGQGPNEKLFF | TGTGCCAGCAGTGGACAGGGCCCTAATGAAAAACTGTTTTTT
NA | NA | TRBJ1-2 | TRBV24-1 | CATSDRDSYGYTF | TGTGCCACCAGTGATCGTGACAGCTATGGCTACACCTTC
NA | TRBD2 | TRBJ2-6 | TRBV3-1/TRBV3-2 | CASSHQLAGGPSSGANVLTF | TGTGCCAGCAGCCACCAACTAGCGGGGGGACCAAGCTCTGGGGCCAACGTCCTGACTTTC
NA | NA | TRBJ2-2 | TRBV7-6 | CASSREALPNTGELFF | TGTGCCAGCAGCCGCGAGGCCCTGCCGAACACCGGGGAGCTGTTTTTT
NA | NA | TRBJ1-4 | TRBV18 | CASSPYRQTSTANEKLFF | TGTGCCAGCTCACCATACCGACAGACTAGCACGGCTAATGAAAAACTGTTTTTT
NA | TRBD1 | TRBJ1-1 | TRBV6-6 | CASSQTGVNPEAFF | TGTGCCAGCAGCCAGACAGGGGTAAACCCTGAAGCTTTCTTT
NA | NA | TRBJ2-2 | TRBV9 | CASSVNPHGGGGELFF | TGTGCCAGCAGCGTAAACCCGCACGGTGGTGGCGGGGAGCTGTTTTTT
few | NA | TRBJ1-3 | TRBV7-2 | CASSRLQGTGNTIYF | TGTGCCAGCAGCCGCTTACAGGGAACTGGAAACACCATATATTTT
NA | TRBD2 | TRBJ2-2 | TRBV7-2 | CASSLESSGRVNTGELFF | TGTGCCAGCAGCTTAGAATCTAGCGGGAGAGTTAACACCGGGGAGCTGTTTTTT
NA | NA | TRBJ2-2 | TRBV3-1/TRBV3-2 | CASSQVIGAMFF | TGTGCCAGCAGCCAAGTAATAGGGGCGATGTTTTTT
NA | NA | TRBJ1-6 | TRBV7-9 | CASSSGAVNSPLHF | TGTGCCAGCAGTTCTGGGGCAGTTAATTCACCCCTCCACTTT
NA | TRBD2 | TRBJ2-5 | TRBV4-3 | CASSQGLAGGPETQYF | TGCGCCAGCAGCCAAGGGCTAGCGGGAGGGCCGGAGACCCAGTACTTC
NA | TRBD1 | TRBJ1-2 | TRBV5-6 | CASSLAGGSGYTF | TGTGCCAGCAGCTTGGCAGGGGGCTCCGGCTACACCTTC
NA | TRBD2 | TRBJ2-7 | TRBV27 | CASSPAGLEIYEQYF | TGTGCCAGCAGTCCGGCCGGACTAGAAATCTACGAGCAGTACTTC
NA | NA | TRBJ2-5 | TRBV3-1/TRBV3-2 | CASSQAGVPQETQYF | TGTGCCAGCAGCCAAGCCGGGGTCCCCCAAGAGACCCAGTACTTC
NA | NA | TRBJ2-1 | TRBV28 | CASTRPFNEQFF | TGTGCCAGCACCAGGCCTTTCAATGAGCAGTTCTTC
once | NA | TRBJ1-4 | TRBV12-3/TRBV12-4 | CASGLQKLFF | TGTGCCAGCGGCTTGCAAAAACTGTTTTTT
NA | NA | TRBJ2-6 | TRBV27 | CASSDSFGANVLTF | TGTGCCAGCAGTGACAGCTTTGGGGCCAACGTCCTGACTTTC
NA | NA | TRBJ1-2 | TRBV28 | CASRTGTLKSGYTF | TGTGCCAGCAGGACTGGGACACTAAAATCTGGCTACACCTTC
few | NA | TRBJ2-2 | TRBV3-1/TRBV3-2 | CASSQGRRLTGELFF | TGTGCCAGCAGCCAGGGTCGCAGACTTACCGGGGAGCTGTTTTTT
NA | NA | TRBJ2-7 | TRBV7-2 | CASSLASGEQYF | TGTGCCAGCAGCTTAGCGTCCGGGGAGCAGTACTTC
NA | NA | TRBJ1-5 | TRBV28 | CASSLRTLNQPQHF | TGTGCCAGCAGTTTACGGACACTCAATCAGCCCCAGCATTTT
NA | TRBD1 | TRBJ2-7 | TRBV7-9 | CASSRGTAWDYEQYF | TGTGCCAGCAGCCGAGGGACAGCGTGGGACTACGAGCAGTACTTC
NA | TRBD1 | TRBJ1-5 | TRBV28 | CASSFLPGTGEDQPQHF | TGTGCCAGCAGTTTCCTCCCCGGGACAGGGGAGGATCAGCCCCAGCATTTT
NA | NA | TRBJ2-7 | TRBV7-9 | CASSPTKPGGAHSYEQYF | TGTGCCAGCAGCCCAACAAAACCTGGGGGGGCCCACTCCTACGAGCAGTACTTC
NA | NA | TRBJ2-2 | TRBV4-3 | CASSPQGPTSAGELFF | TGCGCCAGCAGCCCACAGGGTCCAACTTCGGCCGGGGAGCTGTTTTTT
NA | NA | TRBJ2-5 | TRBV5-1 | CASSLRTHQETQYF | TGCGCCAGCAGCTTAAGGACACACCAAGAGACCCAGTACTTC
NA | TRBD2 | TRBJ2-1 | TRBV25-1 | CASSETAGGSSYNEQFF | TGTGCCAGCAGCGAAACCGCGGGAGGGAGCTCCTACAATGAGCAGTTCTTC